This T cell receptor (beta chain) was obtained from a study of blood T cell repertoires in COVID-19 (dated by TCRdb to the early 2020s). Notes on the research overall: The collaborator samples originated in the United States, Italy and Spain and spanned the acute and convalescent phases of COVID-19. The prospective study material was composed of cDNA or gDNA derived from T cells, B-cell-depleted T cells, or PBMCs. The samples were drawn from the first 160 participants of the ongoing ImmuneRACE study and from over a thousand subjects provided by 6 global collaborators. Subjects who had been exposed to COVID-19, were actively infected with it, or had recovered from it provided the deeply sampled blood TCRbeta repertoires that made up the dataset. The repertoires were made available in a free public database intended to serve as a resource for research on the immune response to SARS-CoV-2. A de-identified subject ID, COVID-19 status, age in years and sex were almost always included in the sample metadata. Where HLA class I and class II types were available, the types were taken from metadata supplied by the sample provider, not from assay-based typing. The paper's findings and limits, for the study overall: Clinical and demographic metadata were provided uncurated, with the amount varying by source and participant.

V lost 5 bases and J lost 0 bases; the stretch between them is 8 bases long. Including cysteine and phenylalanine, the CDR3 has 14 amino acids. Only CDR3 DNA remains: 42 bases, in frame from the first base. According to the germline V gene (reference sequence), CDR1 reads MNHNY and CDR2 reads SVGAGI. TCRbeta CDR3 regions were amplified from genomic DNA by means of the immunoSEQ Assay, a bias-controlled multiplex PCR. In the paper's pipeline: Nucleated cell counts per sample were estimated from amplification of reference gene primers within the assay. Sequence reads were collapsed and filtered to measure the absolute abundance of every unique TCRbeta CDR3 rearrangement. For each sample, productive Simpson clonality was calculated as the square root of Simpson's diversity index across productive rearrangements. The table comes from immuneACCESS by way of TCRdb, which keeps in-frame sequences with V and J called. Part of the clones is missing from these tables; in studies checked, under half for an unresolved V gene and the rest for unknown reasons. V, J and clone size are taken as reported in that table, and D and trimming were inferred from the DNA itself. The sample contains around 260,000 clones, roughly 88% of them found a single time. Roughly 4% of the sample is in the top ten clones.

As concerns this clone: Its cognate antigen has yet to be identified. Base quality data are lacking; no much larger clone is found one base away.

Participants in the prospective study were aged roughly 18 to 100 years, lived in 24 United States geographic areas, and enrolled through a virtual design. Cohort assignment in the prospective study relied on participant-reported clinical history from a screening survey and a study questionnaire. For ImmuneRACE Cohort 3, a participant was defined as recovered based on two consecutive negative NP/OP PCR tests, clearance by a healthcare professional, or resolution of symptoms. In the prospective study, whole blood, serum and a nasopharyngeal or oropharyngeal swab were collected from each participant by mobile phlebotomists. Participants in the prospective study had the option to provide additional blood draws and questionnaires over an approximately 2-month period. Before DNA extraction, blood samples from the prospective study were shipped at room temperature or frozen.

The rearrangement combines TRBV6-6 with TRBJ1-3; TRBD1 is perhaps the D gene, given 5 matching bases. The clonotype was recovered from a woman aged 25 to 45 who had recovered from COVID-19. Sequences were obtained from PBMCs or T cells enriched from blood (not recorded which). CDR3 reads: CASSPDSSGNTIYF. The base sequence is TGTGCCAGCAGTCCCGACAGCTCTGGAAACACCATATATTTT.